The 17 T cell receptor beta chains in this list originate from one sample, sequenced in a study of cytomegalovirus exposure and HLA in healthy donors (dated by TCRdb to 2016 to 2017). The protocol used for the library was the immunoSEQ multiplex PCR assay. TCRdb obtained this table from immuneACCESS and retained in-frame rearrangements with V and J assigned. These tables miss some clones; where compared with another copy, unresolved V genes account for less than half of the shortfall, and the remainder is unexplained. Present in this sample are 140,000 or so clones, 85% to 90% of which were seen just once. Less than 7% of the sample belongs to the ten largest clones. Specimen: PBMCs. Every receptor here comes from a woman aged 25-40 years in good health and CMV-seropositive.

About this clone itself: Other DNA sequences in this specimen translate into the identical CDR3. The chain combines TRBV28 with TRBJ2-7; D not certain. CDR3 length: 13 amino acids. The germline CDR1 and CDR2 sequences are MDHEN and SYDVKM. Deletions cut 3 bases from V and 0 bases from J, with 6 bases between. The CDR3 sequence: CASSFRSSYEQYF. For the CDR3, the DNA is TGTGCCAGCAGTTTTCGGAGCTCCTACGAGCAGTACTTC.

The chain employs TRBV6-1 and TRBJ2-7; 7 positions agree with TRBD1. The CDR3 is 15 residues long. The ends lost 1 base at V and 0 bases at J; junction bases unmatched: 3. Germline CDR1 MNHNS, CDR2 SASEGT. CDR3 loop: CASSEDAGGSYEQYF. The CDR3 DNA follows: TGTGCCAGCAGTGAAGATGCAGGGGGCTCCTACGAGCAGTACTTC.

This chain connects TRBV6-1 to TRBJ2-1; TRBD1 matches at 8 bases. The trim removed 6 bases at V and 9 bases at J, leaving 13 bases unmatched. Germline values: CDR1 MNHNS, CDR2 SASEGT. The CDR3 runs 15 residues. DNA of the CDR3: TGTGCCAGCAGCGGGGGACAGGCGGGCTCAAGTGAGCAGTTCTTC. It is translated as CASSGGQAGSSEQFF.

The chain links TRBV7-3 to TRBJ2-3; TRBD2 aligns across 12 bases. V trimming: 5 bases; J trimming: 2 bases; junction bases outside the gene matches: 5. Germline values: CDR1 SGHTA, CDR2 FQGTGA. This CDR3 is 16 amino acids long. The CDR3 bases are TGTGCCAGCAGCCCTCTAGCGGGAGGGGCCACAGATACGCAGTATTTT. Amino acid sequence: CASSPLAGGATDTQYF.

This CDR3 is CASSKVSGYTF. CDR3 sequence (DNA): TGTGCCAGCAGCAAAGTGAGTGGCTACACCTTC. The rearrangement uses TRBV21-1 and TRBJ1-2. TRBV21-1 is listed as a pseudogene. The CDR3 spans 11 residues.

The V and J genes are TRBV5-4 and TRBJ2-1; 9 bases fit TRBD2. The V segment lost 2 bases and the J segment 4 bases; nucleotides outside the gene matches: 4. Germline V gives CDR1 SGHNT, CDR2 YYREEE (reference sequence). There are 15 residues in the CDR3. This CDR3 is CASSFRLAVYNEQFF. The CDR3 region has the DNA TGTGCCAGCAGCTTTCGACTAGCGGTATACAATGAGCAGTTCTTC.

CDR3 sequence: CASSQRTGTGYTEAFF. The CDR3 region has the DNA TGCGCCAGCAGCCAACGGACAGGGACAGGGTACACTGAAGCTTTCTTT. The V gene is TRBV4-1, the J gene TRBJ1-1; 9 bases match TRBD1. Germline CDR1 MGHRA, CDR2 YSYEKL. The CDR3 is made up of 16 amino acids. J lost 3 bases, V lost 2 bases, and 7 bases had no gene match.

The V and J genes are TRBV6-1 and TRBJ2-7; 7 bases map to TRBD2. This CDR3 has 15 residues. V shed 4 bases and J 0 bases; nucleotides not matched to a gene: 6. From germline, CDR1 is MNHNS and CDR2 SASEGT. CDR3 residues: CASSVQAGSSYEQYF. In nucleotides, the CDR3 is TGTGCCAGCAGTGTTCAAGCGGGGAGCTCCTACGAGCAGTACTTC.

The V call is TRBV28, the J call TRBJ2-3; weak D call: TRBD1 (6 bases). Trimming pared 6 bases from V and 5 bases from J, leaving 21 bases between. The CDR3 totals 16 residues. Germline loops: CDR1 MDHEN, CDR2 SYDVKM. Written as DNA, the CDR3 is TGTGCCAGCAGAGAACCGGGACAATCCTTGGGAGATACGCAGTATTTT. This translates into CASREPGQSLGDTQYF.

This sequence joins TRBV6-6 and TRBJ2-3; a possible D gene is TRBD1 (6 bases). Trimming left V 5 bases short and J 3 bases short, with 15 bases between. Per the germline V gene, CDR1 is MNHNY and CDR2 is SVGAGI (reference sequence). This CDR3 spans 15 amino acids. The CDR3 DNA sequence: TGTGCCAGCAGTACACGCAGGGGCTCAACAGATACGCAGTATTTT. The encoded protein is CASSTRRGSTDTQYF.

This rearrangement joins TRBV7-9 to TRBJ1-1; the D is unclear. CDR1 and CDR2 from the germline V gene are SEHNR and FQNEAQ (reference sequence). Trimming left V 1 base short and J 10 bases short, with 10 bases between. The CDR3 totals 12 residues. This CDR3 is CASSLVANGAFF. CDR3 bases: TGTGCCAGCAGCTTAGTGGCAAATGGAGCTTTCTTT.

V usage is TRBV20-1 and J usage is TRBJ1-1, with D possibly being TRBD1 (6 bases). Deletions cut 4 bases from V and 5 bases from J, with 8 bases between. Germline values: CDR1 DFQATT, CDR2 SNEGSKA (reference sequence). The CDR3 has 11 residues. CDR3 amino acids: CSANRETEAFF. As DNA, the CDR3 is TGCAGTGCTAACAGGGAGACTGAAGCTTTCTTT.

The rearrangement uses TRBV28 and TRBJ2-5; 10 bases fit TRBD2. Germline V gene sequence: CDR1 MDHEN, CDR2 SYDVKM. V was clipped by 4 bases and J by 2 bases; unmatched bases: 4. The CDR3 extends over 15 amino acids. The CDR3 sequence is CASSSGLAEQETQYF. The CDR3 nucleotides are TGTGCCAGCAGTTCTGGACTAGCGGAGCAAGAGACCCAGTACTTC.

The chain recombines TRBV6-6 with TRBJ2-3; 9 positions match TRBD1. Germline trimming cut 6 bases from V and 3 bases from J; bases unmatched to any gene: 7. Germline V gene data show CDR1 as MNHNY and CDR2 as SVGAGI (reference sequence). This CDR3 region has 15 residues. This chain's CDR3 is CASSYGQGRTDTQYF. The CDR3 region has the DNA TGTGCCAGCAGCTACGGACAGGGGAGGACAGATACGCAGTATTTT.

CDR3 bases: TGTGCCATCGCGGGCACTTACAATGAGCAGTTCTTC. Its translation is CAIAGTYNEQFF. V is TRBV10-3 and J is TRBJ2-1, with D tentatively TRBD2 (5 bases). Between the trimmed V and J ends, which lost 8 bases and 4 bases, there was a span of 9 bases. The CDR3 length is 12 residues. The germline gives CDR1 ENHRY, CDR2 SYGVKD.

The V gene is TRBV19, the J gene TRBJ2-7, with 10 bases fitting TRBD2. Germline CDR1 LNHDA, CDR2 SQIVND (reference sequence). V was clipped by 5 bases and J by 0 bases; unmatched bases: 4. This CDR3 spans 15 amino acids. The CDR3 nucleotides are TGTGCCAGTAGTGCATCTAGCGGGAGCTCCTACGAGCAGTACTTC. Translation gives CASSASSGSSYEQYF.

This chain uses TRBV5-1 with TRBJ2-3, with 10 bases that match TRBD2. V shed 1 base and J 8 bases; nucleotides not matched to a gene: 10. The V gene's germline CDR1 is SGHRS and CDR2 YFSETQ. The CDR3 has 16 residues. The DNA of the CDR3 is TGCGCCAGCAGCTTGTATCTGAGCGGGGGGGATGCTACGCAGTATTTT. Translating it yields CASSLYLSGGDATQYF.